Presented here are 20 T cell receptor beta chains from one specimen sequenced in a study of T cell repertoires in cytomegalovirus infection. TCRdb used MiXCR to reprocess the reads, holding one entry per CDR3 protein. The sample carries about 740,000 distinct CDR3 sequences, 30% to 35% recorded once. These receptors have no known antigen. This material consisted of cultured PBMCs, taken from culture after CMV antigen stimulation. These receptors were obtained from a human donor in good health (CMV status not recorded). Some clones in this sample may be carry-over from other donors' samples.

The chain couples TRBV11-2 to TRBJ2-7; possibly TRBD2 for D (6 bases). The germline gives CDR1 SGHAT, CDR2 FQNNGV. The CDR3 is 14 residues long. Trimming took off 4 bases at V and 3 bases at J, with 13 bases between the two ends. The chain's CDR3 is CASSSVGGNYEQYF. As DNA, the CDR3 is TGTGCCAGCAGCTCCGTCGGGGGAAACTACGAGCAGTACTTC.

This clonotype was found many times. The rearrangement uses TRBV7-6 and TRBJ1-3, with TRBD1 matching 8 bases. V lost 5 bases and J lost 5; bases outside the gene matches: 11. The CDR3 contains 16 residues. From germline, CDR1 is SGHVS and CDR2 FNYEAQ. This chain's CDR3 is CASSPLGQGGRNTIYF. The CDR3, as DNA: TGTGCCAGCAGCCCCTTAGGACAGGGCGGCAGAAACACCATATATTTT. The full variable domain, with the rest looked up from reference TRBV7-6 and TRBJ1-3, is GAGVSQSPRYKVTKRGQDVALRCDPISGHVSLYWYRQALGQGPEFLTYFNYEAQQDKSGLPNDRFSAERPEGSISTLTIQRTEQRDSAMYRCASSPLGQGGRNTIYFGEGSWLTVV.

The sample holds many counts of this clonotype. The chain links TRBV7-2 to TRBJ1-6, with D maybe TRBD1 (5 bases). CDR3 size: 16 residues. Trimming pared 5 bases from V and 7 bases from J, leaving 18 bases between. CDR1 and CDR2 (germline): SGHTA, FQGNSA. CDR3 protein: CASSPGAWGTNSPLHF. For the CDR3, the DNA is TGTGCCAGCAGCCCCGGGGCCTGGGGCACCAATTCACCCCTCCACTTT.

This sequence joins TRBV28 and TRBJ2-7; D gene ambiguous. The CDR3 covers 12 residues. Germline CDR1 is MDHEN and CDR2 is SYDVKM. V lost 6 bases to trimming and J lost 5 bases, with 11 bases between them. CDR3 sequence: CASSSTWDEQYF. In DNA, the CDR3 is TGTGCCAGCAGCTCTACCTGGGACGAGCAGTACTTC.

This clonotype occurred a few times. The chain employs TRBV10-2 and TRBJ2-7; 8 bases map to TRBD1. This CDR3 is 14 amino acids long. Germline V lookup: CDR1 WSHSY, CDR2 SAAADI. V was pared by 4 bases and J by 5 bases, with 7 bases of the junction left unmatched. The CDR3 here is CASSGSDRVNEQYF. DNA of the CDR3: TGCGCCAGCAGTGGCTCGGACAGGGTGAACGAGCAGTACTTC.

This clonotype showed up just a few times. The V call is TRBV4-3, the J call TRBJ2-7; 9 bases agree with TRBD1. The CDR3 is made up of 15 amino acids. The V and J ends lost 1 base and 2 bases, in that order; junction bases with no gene match: 3. CDR1 and CDR2 (germline): LGHNA, YSLEER. The CDR3: CASSQGRQGAYEQYF. CDR3 DNA: TGCGCCAGCAGCCAAGGGAGACAGGGGGCCTACGAGCAGTACTTC.

The V gene is TRBV19, the J gene TRBJ1-2, with 7 bases fitting TRBD1. The CDR3 sequence is 15 residues long. The germline CDR1 and CDR2 sequences are LNHDA and SQIVND (reference sequence). V trimming: 7 bases; J trimming: 5 bases; junction bases outside the gene matches: 13. The CDR3 region is CASTVTVGQLYGYTF. The CDR3 DNA sequence: TGTGCCAGTACCGTCACGGTGGGACAGTTATATGGCTACACCTTC.

The table lists this clonotype with a few counts. The chain carries TRBV19 and TRBJ2-7, with TRBD1 identical over 8 bases. V was pared by 9 bases and J by 3 bases, with 16 bases of the junction left unmatched. The length of the CDR3 is 16 residues. Germline CDR1 is LNHDA and CDR2 is SQIVND (reference sequence). In DNA, the CDR3 is TGTGCCAGCTCCGAAGGGGCCGGGACAGGAAACTACGAGCAGTACTTC. Encoded protein: CASSEGAGTGNYEQYF. The full variable domain, rest sourced from reference TRBV19 and TRBJ2-7, is DGGITQSPKYLFRKEGQNVTLSCEQNLNHDAMYWYRQDPGQGLRLIYYSQIVNDFQKGDIAEGYSVSREKKESFPLTVTSAQKNPTAFYLCASSEGAGTGNYEQYFGPGTRLTVT.

The chain carries TRBV6-5 and TRBJ2-7, with 9 bases aligning to TRBD1. The J segment lost 0 bases and the V segment lost 7 bases, leaving 10 bases of the junction unmatched. Germline V gene data show CDR1 as MNHEY and CDR2 as SVGAGI. The CDR3 has 16 residues. CDR3 protein: CASTFFGTGSSYEQYF. CDR3 in DNA: TGTGCCAGCACATTCTTCGGGACAGGGTCCTCCTACGAGCAGTACTTC.

V and J are TRBV28 and TRBJ1-4, with TRBD1 as a possible D gene (6 bases). Per the germline V gene, CDR1 is MDHEN and CDR2 is SYDVKM. V dropped 5 bases and J dropped 6 bases, with 13 bases sitting between them. The length of the CDR3 is 14 residues. The CDR3 spells CASSRPGQHEKLFF. The CDR3 DNA reads TGTGCCAGCAGTCGCCCTGGACAGCATGAAAAACTGTTTTTT.

This clonotype has just one count. The J gene is TRBJ2-6, the V gene TRBV27; no clear D. The germline V gene encodes CDR1 MNHEY and CDR2 SMNVEV (reference sequence). This CDR3 comprises 13 residues. Trimming cost V 6 bases and J 2 bases, with 5 bases left between them. CDR3 sequence reads: CASRRPGANVLTF. CDR3 DNA sequence: TGTGCCAGCAGGAGGCCTGGGGCCAACGTCCTGACTTTC. The full variable domain, its missing parts supplied by reference TRBV27 and TRBJ2-6, is EAQVTQNPRYLITVTGKKLTVTCSQNMNHEYMSWYRQDPGLGLRQIYYSMNVEVTDKGDVPEGYKVSRKEKRNFPLILESPSPNQTSLYFCASRRPGANVLTFGAGSRLTVL.

This clonotype was detected a few times. The V and J genes are TRBV10-3 and TRBJ2-2; D unclear. Deletions cut 3 bases from V and 5 bases from J, with 10 bases between. The CDR3 has 14 residues. Germline loops: CDR1 ENHRY, CDR2 SYGVKD. The CDR3 coding sequence is TGTGCCATCAGTGACGCCGCCCAGACCGGGGAGCTGTTTTTT. It is translated as CAISDAAQTGELFF.

Turning to this clonotype: At one end, the junction sequence differs from germline, possibly due to a read error. The rearrangement joins TRBV6-6 to TRBJ2-5; possible D gene TRBD1, 5 bases. Germline V gives CDR1 MNHNY, CDR2 SVGAGI (reference sequence). The CDR3 runs 15 residues. The CDR3 region has the DNA TGTGCCAGCAGTGACTCCAAGGGGTACCAAGAGACCCAGTACTTC. It translates to CASSDSKGYQETQYF.

V is TRBV14 and J is TRBJ1-2, with a tentative D call TRBD1 (5 bases). The germline V gene encodes CDR1 SGHDN and CDR2 FVKESK. The CDR3 consists of 14 residues. The V end lost 0 bases, the J end lost 4 bases, and 9 bases lay between the germline ends. The CDR3 spells CASSQETGTYGYTF. In DNA form, the CDR3 reads TGTGCCAGCAGCCAAGAAACGGGGACCTATGGCTACACCTTC.

The chain recombines TRBV7-6 with TRBJ1-1; possibly TRBD1 for D (6 bases). Trimming took 1 base from V and 3 from J, leaving 12 bases between them. The CDR3 runs 15 residues. Germline-derived CDR1 and CDR2 are SGHVS and FNYEAQ. The CDR3 loop is CASSLEARGYTEAFF. Here the CDR3 DNA reads TGTGCCAGCAGCTTAGAAGCCAGGGGATACACTGAAGCTTTCTTT.

A few counts support this clonotype. The V call is TRBV7-2, the J call TRBJ2-7; 8 bases line up with TRBD2. The length of the CDR3 is 14 residues. V shed 5 bases, J shed 3 bases, and the junction held 6 bases outside the gene matches. Germline values: CDR1 SGHTA, CDR2 FQGNSA. The CDR3 region has the DNA TGTGCCAGCAGCCCAGGACTAGCCAACTACGAGCAGTACTTC. It yields the protein CASSPGLANYEQYF.

This clonotype was picked up many times. One end of the junction fails to match germline, which may point to a read error. J is TRBJ2-5 and V is TRBV7-2; D is ambiguous. CDR3 size: 12 residues. Germline V gene sequence: CDR1 SGHTA, CDR2 FQGNSA. The CDR3 DNA sequence: TGTGCCAGCAGCTCAACAGAGGAGAGCCAGTACTTC. It encodes CASSSTEESQYF. The whole variable domain, filled in from reference TRBV7-2 and TRBJ2-5, reads GAGVSQSPSNKVTEKGKDVELRCDPISGHTALYWYRQSLGQGLEFLIYFQGNSAPDKSGLPSDRFSAERTGGSVSTLTIQRTQQEDSAVYLCASSSTEESQYFGPGTRLLVL.

The chain recombines TRBV20-1 with TRBJ2-7, with 8 bases identical to TRBD2. The CDR3 extends over 12 amino acids. V dropped 6 bases and J dropped 3; count of bases not matched to a gene: 4. Germline V CDR1 and CDR2: DFQATT, SNEGSKA (reference sequence). The DNA of the CDR3 is TGCAGTGCCACGACTAGCGTCTACGAGCAGTACTTC. Translating it yields CSATTSVYEQYF.

The gene calls are TRBV7-2 and TRBJ2-3; 8 bases are a match to TRBD2. Germline V gene lookup returns CDR1 SGHTA and CDR2 FQGNSA. V dropped 5 bases and J dropped 1; count of bases not matched to a gene: 8. The CDR3 length is 16 residues. CDR3 residues: CASSPREGSGTDTQYF. The CDR3 DNA follows: TGTGCCAGCAGCCCCCGGGAGGGGTCTGGCACAGATACGCAGTATTTT.

This clonotype turned up a few times. The chain recombines TRBV20-1 with TRBJ1-5, with TRBD1 identical over 9 bases. V shed 2 bases, J shed 0 bases, and the junction held 2 bases outside the gene matches. This CDR3 is built from 15 residues. Looked up from germline, CDR1 is DFQATT and CDR2 is SNEGSKA (reference sequence). CDR3 bases: TGCAGTGCTAGAACAGGGGGCGTTAGCAATCAGCCCCAGCATTTT. Protein product: CSARTGGVSNQPQHF.